What follows are 7 T cell receptor beta chains derived from one specimen sequenced in a study of T-cell memory formation after mild COVID-19. MiXCR was run by TCRdb on the 5' RACE reads, yielding one entry per CDR3 protein. This table has about 250,000 distinct CDR3 sequences, 16% appearing once. Input material: PBMCs or a T cell subset sorted from them (not recorded which). These receptors all stem from a man aged 18 to 30 who had mild COVID-19 (a few samples of this study predate the infection). Cell type and time point are not known.

The chain uses TRBV6-6 and TRBJ2-3; 11 bases map to TRBD1. Per germline, CDR1 MNHNY and CDR2 SVGAGI (reference sequence). The CDR3 has 16 residues. V lost 2 bases and J lost 7; bases outside the gene matches: 8. The CDR3 bases are TGTGCCAGCAGTTACACCCTAGGGACAGGGGGGAATACGCAGTATTTT. Its translation: CASSYTLGTGGNTQYF.

This clonotype was observed a handful of times. The V and J genes are TRBV12-3 or TRBV12-4 and TRBJ2-2; TRBD2 matches 13 bases. Unmatched junction bases numbered 5, after V lost 6 bases and J lost 7 bases. The CDR3 has 15 residues. As DNA, the CDR3 is TGTGCCAGCAGACTAGCGGGGGGGCGAATCGGGGAGCTGTTTTTT. Its translation is CASRLAGGRIGELFF.

There are a few counts of this clonotype. This chain connects TRBV2 to TRBJ1-2; the D is unclear. The CDR3 runs 11 residues. V lost 4 bases and J lost 8, with 8 bases in between. CDR1 is SNHLY, CDR2 FYNNEI, per germline. The CDR3 bases are TGTGCCAGCAGTGGTCGTAGGGGCTACACCTTC. It encodes CASSGRRGYTF. Supplemented by reference TRBV2 and TRBJ1-2, the full variable domain reads EPEVTQTPSHQVTQMGQEVILRCVPISNHLYFYWYRQILGQKVEFLVSFYNNEISEKSEIFDDQFSVERPDGSNFTLKIRSTKLEDSAMYFCASSGRRGYTFGSGTRLTVV.

This chain joins TRBV7-9 and TRBJ2-6; 8 positions match TRBD1. Trimming cost V 5 bases and J 3 bases; bases outside gene matches: 9. This CDR3 is built from 17 residues. Germline loops: CDR1 SEHNR, CDR2 FQNEAQ (reference sequence). The CDR3 nucleotides read TGTGCCAGCAGCCCCGAGGCAGGGGGCTTTGGGGCCAACGTCCTGACTTTC. Translating gives CASSPEAGGFGANVLTF. Based on the CDR3 plus reference TRBV7-9 and TRBJ2-6, the full variable domain is DTGVSQNPRHKITKRGQNVTFRCDPISEHNRLYWYRQTLGQGPEFLTYFQNEAQLEKSRLLSDRFSAERPKGSFSTLEIQRTEQGDSAMYLCASSPEAGGFGANVLTFGAGSRLTVL.

This clonotype was recorded a few times. The chain uses TRBV7-2 and TRBJ2-5, with D hard to call. Trimming took off 4 bases at V and 2 bases at J, with 14 bases between the two ends. The CDR3 sequence is 15 residues long. Looked up from germline, CDR1 is SGHTA and CDR2 is FQGNSA. The DNA of the CDR3 is TGTGCCAGCAGCTGGACCCAAAATAGTCAAGAGACCCAGTACTTC. This sequence encodes CASSWTQNSQETQYF. Looking up the rest from reference TRBV7-2 and TRBJ2-5 gives the full variable domain: GAGVSQSPSNKVTEKGKDVELRCDPISGHTALYWYRQSLGQGLEFLIYFQGNSAPDKSGLPSDRFSAERTGGSVSTLTIQRTQQEDSAVYLCASSWTQNSQETQYFGPGTRLLVL.

The V call is TRBV7-2, the J call TRBJ2-1, with 8 bases lining up with TRBD2. V gave up 4 bases and J gave up 2 bases; unmatched junction bases: 4. CDR3 length: 15 residues. Germline CDR1 SGHTA, CDR2 FQGNSA. Here the CDR3 reads CASSSGTSPYNEQFF. In DNA form, the CDR3 reads TGTGCCAGCAGCTCCGGGACTAGTCCCTACAATGAGCAGTTCTTC.

The chain has TRBV12-3 or TRBV12-4 and TRBJ2-3, with a possible D match to TRBD2 (6 bases). The CDR3 sequence is 16 residues long. Trimming stripped 1 base from V and 2 bases from J, with 13 bases between. This CDR3 is CASSLGASELTDTQYF. The CDR3 DNA reads as TGTGCCAGCAGTTTAGGGGCTAGCGAACTCACAGATACGCAGTATTTT.